This T cell receptor beta chain was obtained from a study of CD8 T cells in ankylosing spondylitis (dated by TCRdb to the late 2010s). Regarding the study in general: To find TCR variants linked to disease, the study profiled T cell receptor beta repertoires in ankylosing spondylitis patients and healthy donors. The whole study cohort included over a hundred healthy donors and about two dozen ankylosing spondylitis patients. Samples of peripheral blood were taken, and for ankylosing spondylitis patients, synovial fluid was collected as well. Paper-wide results and their limitations: A CD8+ phenotype was shown by the disease-linked clones, which were found at relatively low frequencies in peripheral blood. The disease-linked clones were reported to be significantly enriched in matched synovial fluid samples from ankylosing spondylitis patients. Blood from ankylosing spondylitis patients appeared to be characterized by a TCR beta motif composed of about 8 highly homologous amino acid variants. Some motif variants had previously been reported in the synovial fluid and blood of reactive arthritis patients, which suggests shared mechanisms of disease initiation.

This clonotype has a handful of counts. Its antigen remains unidentified. Within one base of it there is no much larger clone, and no base qualities were kept. From the cysteine up to the phenylalanine, the CDR3 has a length of 18 residues. CDR3 DNA only is kept here, 54 bases in frame from base 1. V is shortened by 2 bases, J by 3 bases, and the region joining them spans 22 bases. Sequences MNHEY (CDR1) and SVGAGI (CDR2) are obtained from the germline V gene. Sequencing was carried out with an Illumina HiSeq 2500. Quantitative 5'-RACE with molecular barcodes was used to prepare TCR beta libraries. The study's own analysis went as follows. A new computational method, built on a probabilistic model of VDJ rearrangement, was used to identify disease-linked TCR variants. Starting from the raw public reads, TCRdb applied fastp trimming at Q25, assembled clones with MiXCR and retained in-frame beta chains. Merged by CDR3 protein, the rows form single entries marked with the most common genes and DNA. The V and J calls here are based on TCRdb, not the publication. This sample is represented by approximately 540,000 distinct CDR3 sequences; roughly 12% of them were singletons. The leading ten clones occupy approximately 6.3% of the sample.

The rearranged chain carries TRBV6-5 and TRBJ1-1; TRBD1 is a weak D gene call, 6 bases matching. The sequenced material came from blood, either unsorted or a sorted T cell fraction (not recorded which). This clonotype originated in a male donor with ankylosing spondylitis. The CDR3 sequence is CASSYGVGGSMGDTEAFF. The sequenced DNA: TGTGCCAGCAGTTACGGGGTTGGGGGCTCCATGGGGGACACTGAAGCTTTCTTT.